The 16 T cell receptor beta chains presented below share a single source sample, sequenced in a study of siplizumab effects on memory and regulatory T cells. Profiled with immunoSEQ multiplex PCR; TCRdb holds only in-frame clones, not every one. In the table there are 100,000 or so clones, under 95% of which are singletons. Input material: Tregs sorted from blood. The receptors stem from a human donor in good health.

V gene TRBV27 combines with J gene TRBJ2-4; no clear D. CDR3 length: 16 amino acids. Germline-derived CDR1 and CDR2 are MNHEY and SMNVEV (reference sequence). V gave up 3 bases and J gave up 7 bases, with 19 bases separating them. The CDR3 spells CASSFFTATGVNIQYF. The CDR3 coding sequence is TGTGCCAGCAGTTTTTTTACGGCTACCGGAGTGAACATTCAGTACTTC.

The chain combines TRBV18 with TRBJ2-1; 10 nucleotides match TRBD2. Trimming took 3 bases from V and 2 from J; bases not matched to a gene: 10. The CDR3 is 18 amino acids. Germline lookup yields CDR1 KGHSH and CDR2 LQKENI. The CDR3 spells CASSPTLTSGVTYNEQFF. The CDR3 nucleotides are TGTGCCAGCTCACCGACTTTAACTAGCGGGGTCACCTACAATGAGCAGTTCTTC.

The V call is TRBV5-1, the J call TRBJ1-2, with D hard to call. This CDR3 comprises 12 residues. V lost 0 bases, J lost 7 bases, and 7 bases lay in between. CDR1 and CDR2 (germline): SGHRS, YFSETQ. The CDR3: CASSLEGSGYTF. Written as DNA, the CDR3 is TGCGCCAGCAGCTTGGAGGGCAGTGGCTACACCTTC.

This clone appeared a single time. This sequence joins TRBV28 and TRBJ1-1; D is perhaps TRBD1 (5 bases). Germline V lookup: CDR1 MDHEN, CDR2 SYDVKM. The CDR3 sequence is 14 residues long. Trimming cost V 3 bases and J 4 bases, with 12 bases left between them. This CDR3 is CASSFRGLSTEAFF. In DNA form, the CDR3 reads TGTGCCAGCAGTTTTAGGGGTTTGAGCACTGAAGCTTTCTTT.

The chain joins TRBV9 to TRBJ2-7, with D tentatively TRBD1 (6 bases). Germline loops: CDR1 SGDLS, CDR2 YYNGEE. The V end was cut by 3 bases, the J end by 7 bases, with 14 bases between. The CDR3 totals 13 residues. CDR3 nucleotides: TGTGCCAGCAGCGCACCCGGGACACCGGAGCAGTACTTC. Translated, it gives CASSAPGTPEQYF.

V usage is TRBV5-1 and J usage is TRBJ2-5; D uncertain. The CDR3 covers 12 residues. Germline CDR1 and CDR2: SGHRS and YFSETQ. V lost 3 bases and J 8 bases, leaving 11 bases between the germline ends. CDR3 amino acids: CASSSQMATQYF. CDR3 sequence (DNA): TGCGCCAGCAGCTCTCAAATGGCTACCCAGTACTTC.

The chain couples TRBV5-4 to TRBJ1-2, with 8 bases fitting TRBD1. V gave up 0 bases and J gave up 5 bases; unmatched junction bases: 3. The CDR3 is made up of 14 amino acids. Germline-derived CDR1 and CDR2 are SGHNT and YYREEE (reference sequence). CDR3 sequence: CASSLDRGNYGYTF. In DNA, the CDR3 is TGTGCCAGCAGCTTGGACAGGGGGAATTATGGCTACACCTTC.

The CDR3 loop reads CASSWQHSGNTIYF. Written as DNA, the CDR3 is TGTGCCAGCAGTTGGCAGCACTCTGGAAACACCATATATTTT. The chain uses TRBV14 and TRBJ1-3; D remains unclear. The CDR3 loop spans 14 amino acids. V lost 6 bases, J lost 0 bases, and 9 bases lay in between. Germline CDR1 and CDR2: SGHDN and FVKESK.

The chain recombines TRBV5-6 with TRBJ1-2; 7 bases map to TRBD1. This CDR3 region has 14 residues. V shed 4 bases and J 4 bases; nucleotides not matched to a gene: 7. Per germline, CDR1 SGHDT and CDR2 YYEEEE. CDR3 sequence (DNA): TGTGCCAGCAGCCCGGAGGCAGGGGGCTATGGCTACACCTTC. Translation: CASSPEAGGYGYTF.

The chain uses TRBV4-2 and TRBJ1-1; D is perhaps TRBD1 (6 bases). V dropped 5 bases and J dropped 11 bases, with 15 bases sitting between them. Germline-derived CDR1 and CDR2 are LGHNA and YNFKEQ. CDR3 size: 12 residues. CDR3 sequence reads: CASSYQGNLAFF. CDR3 coding DNA: TGTGCCAGCAGCTACCAGGGGAACTTGGCTTTCTTT.

V is TRBV5-1 and J is TRBJ2-6; D ambiguous. Trimming took 1 base from V and 0 from J, leaving 5 bases between them. CDR1 and CDR2 from the germline V gene are SGHRS and YFSETQ. This CDR3 is 15 amino acids long. This CDR3 reads CASSLPVSGANVLTF. The CDR3 coding sequence is TGCGCCAGCAGCTTGCCGGTCTCTGGGGCCAACGTCCTGACTTTC.

J is TRBJ2-4 and V is TRBV7-9; 7 bases line up with TRBD1. This CDR3 spans 12 amino acids. Germline-derived CDR1 and CDR2 are SEHNR and FQNEAQ (reference sequence). The ends lost 5 bases at V and 5 bases at J; junction bases unmatched: 0. The CDR3 is CASSQGENIQYF. The CDR3 DNA follows: TGTGCCAGCAGCCAGGGGGAAAACATTCAGTACTTC.

V is TRBV7-8 and J is TRBJ2-3; 12 bases are a match to TRBD2. The V and J ends lost 0 bases and 3 bases, in that order; junction bases with no gene match: 4. This CDR3 has 17 amino acids. CDR1 and CDR2 from the germline V gene are SGHVS and FQNEAQ. The CDR3 nucleotides are TGTGCCAGCAGCTTAGCGCTAGCGGGAGGGTGGACAGATACGCAGTATTTT. Translated: CASSLALAGGWTDTQYF.

This sequence joins TRBV5-1 and TRBJ2-7; D unresolved. The CDR3 sequence is 17 residues long. Per germline, CDR1 SGHRS and CDR2 YFSETQ. Trimming cost V 2 bases and J 1 base, with 19 bases left between them. The CDR3 bases are TGCGCCAGCAGCTTTACGGCGCCGAAAGTTTCATCCTACGAGCAGTACTTC. Translation gives CASSFTAPKVSSYEQYF. Supplemented by reference TRBV5-1 and TRBJ2-7, the full variable domain reads KAGVTQTPRYLIKTRGQQVTLSCSPISGHRSVSWYQQTPGQGLQFLFEYFSETQRNKGNFPGRFSGRQFSNSRSEMNVSTLELGDSALYLCASSFTAPKVSSYEQYFGPGTRLTVT.

J is TRBJ1-3 and V is TRBV6-1; D gene unclear. CDR1 and CDR2 (germline): MNHNS, SASEGT. The CDR3 has 13 residues. V gave up 6 bases and J gave up 7 bases, with 13 bases separating them. The CDR3 spells CASSAPGGNTIYF. The CDR3 bases are TGTGCCAGCAGCGCACCAGGCGGTAACACCATATATTTT.

The V gene is TRBV5-5, the J gene TRBJ1-1, with 9 bases lining up with TRBD1. Germline loops: CDR1 SGHKS, CDR2 YYEKEE (reference sequence). The CDR3 runs 15 residues. V gave up 4 bases and J gave up 5 bases; unmatched junction bases: 9. The CDR3, as DNA: TGTGCCAGCAGCCTCCAACAGGGGGCTTTGACTGAAGCTTTCTTT. As protein: CASSLQQGALTEAFF.